The 25 T cell receptor beta chains below all came from one sample that was sequenced in a study of cytomegalovirus exposure and HLA in healthy donors. Here immunoSEQ multiplex PCR was the method, and the copy in TCRdb shows in-frame clones only, minus some. The data show under 200,000 clones, roughly 77% seen once. What was sequenced was PBMCs. Receptors originate from a woman aged 25 to 39 in good health and CMV-seronegative.

This chain joins TRBV5-8 and TRBJ1-2, with 8 bases matching TRBD1. The V gene end was trimmed by 0 bases and the J gene end by 9 bases; junction bases not matched to a gene: 7. The CDR3 contains 14 residues. The V gene's germline CDR1 is SGHTS and CDR2 YDEGEE. Written as DNA, the CDR3 is TGTGCCAGCAGCTTGGCTGGGACAGGTAGAAGCTACACCTTC. It is translated as CASSLAGTGRSYTF.

This clone appeared a single time. The chain recombines TRBV11-2 with TRBJ1-4; weak D call: TRBD1 (5 bases). The CDR3 spans 15 residues. Germline CDR1 and CDR2: SGHAT and FQNNGV. The germline V and J ends were trimmed by 5 bases and 6 bases, with 16 bases remaining between them. CDR3 sequence reads: CASSPTGGSHEKLFF. The CDR3 nucleotides are TGTGCCAGCAGCCCAACGGGGGGTAGTCATGAAAAACTGTTTTTT. The full variable domain, its missing parts supplied by reference TRBV11-2 and TRBJ1-4, is EAGVAQSPRYKIIEKRQSVAFWCNPISGHATLYWYQQILGQGPKLLIQFQNNGVVDDSQLPKDRFSAERLKGVDSTLKIQPAKLEDSAVYLCASSPTGGSHEKLFFGSGTQLSVL.

The chain employs TRBV5-1 and TRBJ2-7, with TRBD1 identical over 11 bases. The V segment lost 1 base and the J segment 6 bases; nucleotides outside the gene matches: 9. This CDR3 has 16 residues. Germline V gives CDR1 SGHRS, CDR2 YFSETQ. The CDR3 DNA sequence: TGCGCCAGCAGCTTGTTCCTAGGACAGGGGGCTCGCGAGCAGTACTTC. It encodes CASSLFLGQGAREQYF.

The chain joins TRBV5-6 to TRBJ2-1; a possible D gene is TRBD2 (5 bases). The CDR3 is made up of 14 amino acids. The germline gives CDR1 SGHDT, CDR2 YYEEEE. Between the trimmed V and J ends, which lost 0 bases and 6 bases, there was a span of 10 bases. The CDR3 nucleotides are TGTGCCAGCAGCTTGGGCCTAGCCGGCAATGAGCAGTTCTTC. Residues: CASSLGLAGNEQFF. The entire variable domain, with the rest obtained from reference TRBV5-6 and TRBJ2-1, is as follows: DAGVTQSPTHLIKTRGQQVTLRCSPKSGHDTVSWYQQALGQGPQFIFQYYEEEERQRGNFPDRFSGHQFPNYSSELNVNALLLGDSALYLCASSLGLAGNEQFFGPGTRLTVL.

This clone was seen many times. This chain connects TRBV4-1 to TRBJ2-3; D remains ambiguous. Germline CDR1 MGHRA, CDR2 YSYEKL. The CDR3 runs 15 residues. Trimming stripped 2 bases from V and 6 bases from J, with 15 bases between. In nucleotides, the CDR3 is TGCGCCAGCAGCCAATCAGGATCTCCACCGGATACGCAGTATTTT. This codes for CASSQSGSPPDTQYF.

This clone was counted a few times. V gene TRBV28 combines with J gene TRBJ1-4; TRBD1 agrees at 10 bases. Germline V gene lookup returns CDR1 MDHEN and CDR2 SYDVKM. The CDR3 has 15 residues. Trimming removed 3 bases from V and 6 bases from J; junction bases left unmatched: 4. The CDR3 bases are TGTGCCAGCAGTTTGGGTGGGACAGGGGATGAAAAACTGTTTTTT. Translating it yields CASSLGGTGDEKLFF.

This clone was observed a single time. V usage is TRBV9 and J usage is TRBJ2-1; D is ambiguous. The ends were cut back, 0 bases at V and 8 bases at J, with 12 bases in the middle. Germline lookup yields CDR1 SGDLS and CDR2 YYNGEE. The CDR3 covers 14 residues. CDR3 nucleotide sequence: TGTGCCAGCAGCGTAGTAGGTAGCAATCATGAGCAGTTCTTC. Protein product: CASSVVGSNHEQFF.

V and J are TRBV5-1 and TRBJ2-7, with a possible D match to TRBD1 (6 bases). V was clipped by 1 base and J by 3 bases, with 11 bases between them. This CDR3 has 14 amino acids. Germline CDR1 reads SGHRS; CDR2 reads YFSETQ. CDR3 region: CASSLQGFVYEQYF. Written as DNA, the CDR3 is TGCGCCAGCAGCTTGCAGGGGTTTGTCTACGAGCAGTACTTC.

V and J are TRBV30 and TRBJ2-7; TRBD1 matches 8 bases. V dropped 5 bases and J dropped 4; count of bases not matched to a gene: 4. CDR1 is GTSNPN, CDR2 SVGIG, per germline (reference sequence). The CDR3 covers 12 residues. CDR3 loop: CAWGTGGYEQYF. The CDR3 nucleotides are TGTGCCTGGGGGACAGGAGGTTACGAGCAGTACTTC.

V is TRBV19 and J is TRBJ2-5; 14 bases agree with TRBD2. Germline V gene sequence: CDR1 LNHDA, CDR2 SQIVND (reference sequence). The V and J ends lost 5 bases and 3 bases, in that order; junction bases with no gene match: 14. The CDR3 is 19 amino acids. CDR3 sequence (DNA): TGTGCCAGTAGTCCAGGGCTTGGACTAGCGGGAGGCAACAAAGAGACCCAGTACTTC. Translating gives CASSPGLGLAGGNKETQYF.

This chain uses TRBV7-3 with TRBJ2-1; 11 bases map to TRBD2. CDR1 and CDR2 (germline): SGHTA, FQGTGA. The ends lost 2 bases at V and 6 bases at J; junction bases unmatched: 3. The CDR3 totals 15 residues. CDR3 loop: CASSLLAGGPNEQFF. For the CDR3, the DNA is TGTGCCAGCAGCTTACTAGCGGGGGGCCCCAATGAGCAGTTCTTC.

This chain uses TRBV5-1 with TRBJ2-7; 10 nucleotides align to TRBD1. With 4 bases clipped from V and 6 bases from J, the junction kept 7 bases outside the gene matches. The CDR3 length is 14 residues. Germline values: CDR1 SGHRS, CDR2 YFSETQ. CDR3 nucleotides: TGCGCCAGCAGCAGAGACAGGGGGCTCGGCGAGCAGTACTTC. Translation: CASSRDRGLGEQYF.

This clone was seen a handful of times. The DNA for the CDR3 is TGTGCCACCGGGGGAGCTTCGGCTGAAGCTTTCTTT. Its translation: CATGGASAEAFF. V and J are TRBV6-6 and TRBJ1-1; TRBD1 might be the D (5 bases). The CDR3 extends over 12 amino acids. Germline V CDR1 and CDR2: MNHNY, SVGAGI (reference sequence). V was pared by 10 bases and J by 6 bases, with 15 bases between.

The rearrangement uses TRBV4-1 and TRBJ2-5, with TRBD1 matching 8 bases. Germline CDR1 and CDR2: MGHRA and YSYEKL. The V gene end was trimmed by 4 bases and the J gene end by 7 bases; junction bases not matched to a gene: 11. The CDR3 runs to 15 residues. The CDR3 loop is CASSRSGTGDGTQYF. Written as DNA, the CDR3 is TGCGCCAGCAGCCGTTCCGGGACAGGAGATGGGACCCAGTACTTC.

V and J are TRBV10-1 and TRBJ2-5; no definite D call. Between the trimmed V and J ends, which lost 6 bases and 3 bases, there was a span of 11 bases. Germline V gives CDR1 WNHNN, CDR2 SYGVQD (reference sequence). CDR3 size: 13 residues. CDR3 DNA sequence: TGCGCCAGCAGCTCGACATGGGAAGAGACCCAGTACTTC. This sequence encodes CASSSTWEETQYF.

The J gene is TRBJ1-1, the V gene TRBV5-1; tentatively, D is TRBD1 (5 bases). The germline V gene has CDR1 SGHRS and CDR2 YFSETQ. V was pared by 4 bases and J by 5 bases, with 21 bases between. The CDR3 is made up of 16 amino acids. The CDR3 protein is CASSLASMGLGTEAFF. CDR3 nucleotides: TGCGCCAGCAGCCTGGCGTCGATGGGGCTGGGGACTGAAGCTTTCTTT. Supplemented by reference TRBV5-1 and TRBJ1-1, the full variable domain reads KAGVTQTPRYLIKTRGQQVTLSCSPISGHRSVSWYQQTPGQGLQFLFEYFSETQRNKGNFPGRFSGRQFSNSRSEMNVSTLELGDSALYLCASSLASMGLGTEAFFGQGTRLTVV.

This clone has a single count. Its ends do not fully match the called genes, so a read error is possible. The chain carries TRBV27 and TRBJ2-7, with a weak D call TRBD1 (5 bases). CDR1 is MNHEY, CDR2 SMNVEV, per germline (reference sequence). This CDR3 contains 13 residues. The CDR3 region is CVSSARQSYEQYF. The CDR3 coding sequence is TGTGTCAGCAGTGCCCGACAGTCCTACGAGCAGTACTTC.

V and J are TRBV4-1 and TRBJ1-5; D perhaps matches TRBD1 (6 bases). This CDR3 is built from 16 residues. Trimming removed 0 bases from V and 6 bases from J, with 15 bases in between. Germline CDR1 MGHRA, CDR2 YSYEKL. The CDR3 DNA reads TGCGCCAGCAGCCAAGAAGGGACAAGGGTACGTCAGCCCCAGCATTTT. Protein: CASSQEGTRVRQPQHF.

This clone was detected only once. The chain recombines TRBV15 with TRBJ2-5, with TRBD2 as a possible D gene (5 bases). The V gene's germline CDR1 is LNHNV and CDR2 YYDKDF (reference sequence). The length of the CDR3 is 15 residues. Trimming removed 0 bases from V and 6 bases from J, with 14 bases in between. Here the CDR3 DNA reads TGTGCCACCAGCAGAGATATAGGGAGCGTGAAGACCCAGTACTTC. The encoded protein is CATSRDIGSVKTQYF.

V is TRBV4-1 and J is TRBJ1-4; weak D call: TRBD1 (5 bases). Germline CDR1 is MGHRA and CDR2 is YSYEKL. Trimming cost V 4 bases and J 8 bases, with 8 bases left between them. The CDR3 is 12 amino acids. The CDR3 reads CASSPNREKLFF. CDR3 in DNA: TGCGCCAGCAGCCCAAACAGGGAAAAACTGTTTTTT.

The V and J genes are TRBV10-1 and TRBJ1-1; D possibly corresponds to TRBD1 (5 bases). V gave up 6 bases and J gave up 4 bases, with 12 bases separating them. Per germline, CDR1 WNHNN and CDR2 SYGVQD (reference sequence). The CDR3 sequence is 13 residues long. The CDR3 DNA sequence: TGCGCCAGCAGAGACAGATTGAGCACTGAAGCTTTCTTT. Its translation is CASRDRLSTEAFF.

The chain is built from TRBV14 and TRBJ2-3; TRBD2 matches 8 bases. The CDR3 runs to 14 residues. Germline V CDR1 and CDR2: SGHDN, FVKESK. Trimming removed 3 bases from V and 7 bases from J; junction bases left unmatched: 6. CDR3 amino acids: CASSQGSGGYTQYF. CDR3 coding DNA: TGTGCCAGCAGCCAGGGCAGCGGGGGATATACGCAGTATTTT. The whole variable domain, filled in from reference TRBV14 and TRBJ2-3, reads EAGVTQFPSHSVIEKGQTVTLRCDPISGHDNLYWYRRVMGKEIKFLLHFVKESKQDESGMPNNRFLAERTGGTYSTLKVQPAELEDSGVYFCASSQGSGGYTQYFGPGTRLTVL.

The chain joins TRBV28 to TRBJ2-5; 8 nucleotides match TRBD1. J gave up 1 base and V 6 bases, and 13 bases lay outside the gene matches. The CDR3 covers 17 residues. Per the germline V gene, CDR1 is MDHEN and CDR2 is SYDVKM. The CDR3 protein is CASSLSGQGSAQETQYF. The CDR3 DNA reads as TGTGCCAGCAGCCTTTCCGGACAGGGTTCTGCCCAAGAGACCCAGTACTTC.

This clone was detected only once. The rearrangement uses TRBV5-1 and TRBJ2-5; 7 nucleotides line up with TRBD2. CDR3 size: 13 residues. V trimming: 6 bases; J trimming: 4 bases; junction bases outside the gene matches: 6. Germline-derived CDR1 and CDR2 are SGHRS and YFSETQ. The CDR3 loop is CASTPGGGETQYF. The CDR3 DNA is TGCGCCAGCACCCCGGGGGGTGGAGAGACCCAGTACTTC.

The chain recombines TRBV19 with TRBJ2-6, with D possibly TRBD1 on 6 matching bases. Germline lookup yields CDR1 LNHDA and CDR2 SQIVND (reference sequence). V shed 4 bases and J shed 2 bases, with 27 bases lying between them. The CDR3 spans 21 residues. The CDR3 sequence is CASSTSGFVGHHHTGANVLTF. Here the CDR3 DNA reads TGTGCCAGTAGTACGTCTGGATTTGTGGGACACCACCACACTGGGGCCAACGTCCTGACTTTC.